This T cell receptor (beta chain) was obtained from a study of T cells in localized non-small cell lung cancer. Worth noting for this clone: Its target is unknown.

Measured with immunoSEQ multiplex PCR; TCRdb has only the in-frame clones, and not every one. This sample has tens of thousands of clones, with approximately 82% found just once. Study-level points and caveats: Uninvolved neighboring lung showed the greatest T cell clonality, exceeding tumor. Greater blood T cell density accompanied longer overall survival.

Germline CDR1 GTSNPN, CDR2 SVGIG (reference sequence). The CDR3 totals 16 residues. V was cut by 8 bases and J by 0 bases, with 20 bases left in between. The sample was peripheral blood, taken before any cancer treatment. The receptor's source is an older female donor with stage II squamous cell lung carcinoma. The chain joins TRBV30 to TRBJ1-3; TRBD1 is a possible D gene (5 bases). The CDR3 protein is CARTRGGSSSGNTIYF. The CDR3 nucleotides read TGTGCCCGGACGAGGGGTGGATCCAGCTCTGGAAACACCATATATTTT.